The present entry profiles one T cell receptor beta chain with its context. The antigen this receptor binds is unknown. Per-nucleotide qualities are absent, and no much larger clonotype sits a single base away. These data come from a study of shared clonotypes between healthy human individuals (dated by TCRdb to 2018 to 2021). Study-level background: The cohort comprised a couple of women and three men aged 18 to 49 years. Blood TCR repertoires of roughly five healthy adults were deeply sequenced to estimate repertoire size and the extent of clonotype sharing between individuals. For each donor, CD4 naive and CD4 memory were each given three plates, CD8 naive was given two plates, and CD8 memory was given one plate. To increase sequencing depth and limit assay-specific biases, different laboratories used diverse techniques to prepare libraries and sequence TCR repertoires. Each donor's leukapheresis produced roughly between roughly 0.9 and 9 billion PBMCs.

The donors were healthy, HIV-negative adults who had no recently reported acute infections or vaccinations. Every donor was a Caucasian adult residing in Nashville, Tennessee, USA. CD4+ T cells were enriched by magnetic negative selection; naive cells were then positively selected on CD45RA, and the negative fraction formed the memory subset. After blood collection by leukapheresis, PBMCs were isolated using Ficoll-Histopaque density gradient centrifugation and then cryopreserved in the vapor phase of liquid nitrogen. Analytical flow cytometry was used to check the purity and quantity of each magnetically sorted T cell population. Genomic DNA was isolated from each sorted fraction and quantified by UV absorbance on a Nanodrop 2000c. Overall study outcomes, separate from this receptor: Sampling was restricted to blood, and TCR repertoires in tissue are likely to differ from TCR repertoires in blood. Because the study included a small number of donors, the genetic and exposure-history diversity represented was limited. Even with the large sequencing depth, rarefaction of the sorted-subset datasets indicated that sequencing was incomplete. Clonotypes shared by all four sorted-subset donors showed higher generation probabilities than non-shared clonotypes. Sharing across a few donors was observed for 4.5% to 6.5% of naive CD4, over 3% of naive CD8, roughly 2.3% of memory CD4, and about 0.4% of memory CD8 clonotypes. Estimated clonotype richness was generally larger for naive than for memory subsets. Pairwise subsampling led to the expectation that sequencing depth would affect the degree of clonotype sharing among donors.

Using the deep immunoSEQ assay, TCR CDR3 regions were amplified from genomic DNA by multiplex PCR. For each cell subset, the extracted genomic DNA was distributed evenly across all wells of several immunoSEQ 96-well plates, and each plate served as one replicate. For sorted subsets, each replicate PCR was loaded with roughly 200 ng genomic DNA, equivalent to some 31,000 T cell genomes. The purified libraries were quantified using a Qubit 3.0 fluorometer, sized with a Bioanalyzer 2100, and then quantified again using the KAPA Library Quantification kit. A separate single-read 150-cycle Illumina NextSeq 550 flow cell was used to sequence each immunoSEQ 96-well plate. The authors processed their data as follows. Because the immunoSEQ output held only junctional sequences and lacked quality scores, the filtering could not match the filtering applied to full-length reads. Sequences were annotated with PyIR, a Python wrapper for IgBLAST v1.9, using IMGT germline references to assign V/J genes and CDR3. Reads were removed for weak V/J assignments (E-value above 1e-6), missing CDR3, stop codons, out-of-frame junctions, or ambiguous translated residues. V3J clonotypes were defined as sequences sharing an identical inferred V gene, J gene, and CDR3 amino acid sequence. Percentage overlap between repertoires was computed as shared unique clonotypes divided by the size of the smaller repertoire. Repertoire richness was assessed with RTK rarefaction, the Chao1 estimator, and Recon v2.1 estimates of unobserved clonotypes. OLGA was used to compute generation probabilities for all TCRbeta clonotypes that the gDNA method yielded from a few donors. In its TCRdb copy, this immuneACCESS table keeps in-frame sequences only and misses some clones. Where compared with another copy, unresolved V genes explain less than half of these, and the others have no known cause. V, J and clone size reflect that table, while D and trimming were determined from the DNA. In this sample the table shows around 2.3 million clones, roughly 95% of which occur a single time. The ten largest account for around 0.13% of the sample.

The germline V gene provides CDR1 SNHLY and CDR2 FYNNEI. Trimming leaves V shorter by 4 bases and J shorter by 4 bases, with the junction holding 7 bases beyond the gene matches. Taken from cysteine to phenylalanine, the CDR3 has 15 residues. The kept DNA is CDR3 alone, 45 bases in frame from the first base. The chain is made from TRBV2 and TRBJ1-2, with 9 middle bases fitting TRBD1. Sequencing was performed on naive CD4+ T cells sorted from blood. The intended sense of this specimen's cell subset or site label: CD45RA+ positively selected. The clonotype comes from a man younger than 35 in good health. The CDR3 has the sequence CASSGPGQGFYGYTF. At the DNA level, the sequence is TGTGCCAGCAGTGGGCCGGGACAGGGATTCTATGGCTACACCTTC. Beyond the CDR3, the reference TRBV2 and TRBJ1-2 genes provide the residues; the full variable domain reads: EPEVTQTPSHQVTQMGQEVILRCVPISNHLYFYWYRQILGQKVEFLVSFYNNEISEKSEIFDDQFSVERPDGSNFTLKIRSTKLEDSAMYFCASSGPGQGFYGYTFGSGTRLTVV.